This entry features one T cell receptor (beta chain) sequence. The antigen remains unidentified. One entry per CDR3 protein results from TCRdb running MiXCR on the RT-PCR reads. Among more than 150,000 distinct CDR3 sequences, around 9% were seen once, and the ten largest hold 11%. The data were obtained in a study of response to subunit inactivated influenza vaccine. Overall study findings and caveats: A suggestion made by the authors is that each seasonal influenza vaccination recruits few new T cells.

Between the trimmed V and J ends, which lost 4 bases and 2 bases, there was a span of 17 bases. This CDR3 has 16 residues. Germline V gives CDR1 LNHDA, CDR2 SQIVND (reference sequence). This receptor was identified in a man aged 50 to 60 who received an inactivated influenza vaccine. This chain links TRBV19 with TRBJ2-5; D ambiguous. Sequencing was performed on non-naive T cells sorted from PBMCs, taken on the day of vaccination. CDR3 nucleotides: TGTGCCAGTAGTAAGAGAGGTCGAGTTCCGCAAGAGACCCAGTACTTC. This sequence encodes CASSKRGRVPQETQYF.